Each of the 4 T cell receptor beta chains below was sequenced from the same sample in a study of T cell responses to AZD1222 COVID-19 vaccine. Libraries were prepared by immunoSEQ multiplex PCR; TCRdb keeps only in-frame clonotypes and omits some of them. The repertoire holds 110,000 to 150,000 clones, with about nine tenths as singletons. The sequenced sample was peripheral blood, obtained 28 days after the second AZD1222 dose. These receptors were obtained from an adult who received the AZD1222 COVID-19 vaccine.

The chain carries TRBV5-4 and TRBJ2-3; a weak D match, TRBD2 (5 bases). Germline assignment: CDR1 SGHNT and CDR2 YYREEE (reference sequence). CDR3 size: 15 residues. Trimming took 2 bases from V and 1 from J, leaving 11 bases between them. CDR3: CASSFLTEGTDTQYF. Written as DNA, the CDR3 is TGTGCCAGCAGCTTCCTAACGGAGGGCACAGATACGCAGTATTTT.

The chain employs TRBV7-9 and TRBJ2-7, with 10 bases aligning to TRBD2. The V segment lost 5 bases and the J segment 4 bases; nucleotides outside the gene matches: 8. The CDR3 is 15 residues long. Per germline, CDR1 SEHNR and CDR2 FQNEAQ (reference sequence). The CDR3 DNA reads TGTGCCAGCAGCCGAGGACTAGCGGCAAATTACGAGCAGTACTTC. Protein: CASSRGLAANYEQYF.

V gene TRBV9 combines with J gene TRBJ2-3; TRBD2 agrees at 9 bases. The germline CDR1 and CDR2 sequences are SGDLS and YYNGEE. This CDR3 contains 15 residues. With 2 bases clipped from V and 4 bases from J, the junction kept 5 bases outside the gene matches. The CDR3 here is CASSVLAGNADTQYF. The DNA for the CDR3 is TGTGCCAGCAGCGTTCTAGCGGGAAACGCAGATACGCAGTATTTT.

The CDR3 nucleotides are TGTGCCAGCAGCCAAGATAGGCGAGGCGAGCAGTACTTC. Translating gives CASSQDRRGEQYF. The chain joins TRBV3-1 (or the pseudogene TRBV3-2) to TRBJ2-7; D is ambiguous. Germline lookup yields CDR1 LGHDT and CDR2 YNNKEL (reference sequence). The length of the CDR3 is 13 residues. Between the trimmed V and J ends, which lost 0 bases and 6 bases, there was a span of 9 bases.